A selection of T cell receptor beta chains follows, all from one sample in a study of blood T cell repertoires in COVID-19. Here immunoSEQ multiplex PCR was the method, and the copy in TCRdb shows in-frame clones only, minus some. The sample gives around 200,000 clones, around 85% of which show up once; approximately 11% is in the top ten. The sequenced material came from peripheral blood. All receptors come from a woman aged 60-75 years with COVID-19, enrolled during active disease. Each CDR3 is given with its conserved first and last residue. A D gene is named only where the DNA matches it firmly. Size is stated for part of the rows, as once, few or many counts, or as a class when the clone is expanded.

v_call: TRBV11-2
clone_size: .
j_call: TRBJ2-5
d_call: TRBD2
cdr3_length: 14
cdr3_nt: TGTGCCAGCAGCCTGGGGCTAGCGGGAGAGACCCAGTACTTC
cdr3_aa: CASSLGLAGETQYF

v_call: TRBV19
clone_size: few
j_call: TRBJ2-3
d_call: TRBD1
cdr3_length: 15
cdr3_nt: TGTGCCAGTAGTATTGGGACAGCTAGCACAGATACGCAGTATTTT
cdr3_aa: CASSIGTASTDTQYF

v_call: TRBV24-1
clone_size: .
j_call: TRBJ1-3
d_call: TRBD1
cdr3_length: 14
cdr3_nt: TGTGCCACCAGTGAGAGGGGGCGTGGAAACACCATATATTTT
cdr3_aa: CATSERGRGNTIYF

v_call: TRBV28
clone_size: .
j_call: TRBJ1-4
d_call: TRBD1
cdr3_length: 15
cdr3_nt: TGTGCCAGCAGTCTAGGGGGACAGGGGGATGAAAAACTGTTTTTT
cdr3_aa: CASSLGGQGDEKLFF

v_call: TRBV6-5
clone_size: .
j_call: TRBJ1-2
d_call: TRBD1
cdr3_length: 15
cdr3_nt: TGTGCCAGCAGTTATCGACAGGGACATGGCTATGGCTACACCTTC
cdr3_aa: CASSYRQGHGYGYTF

v_call: TRBV30
clone_size: .
j_call: TRBJ2-7
d_call: .
cdr3_length: 11
cdr3_nt: TGTGCCTGCGGTCGTGGTGAGGAGCAGTACTTC
cdr3_aa: CACGRGEEQYF

v_call: TRBV11-3
clone_size: once
j_call: TRBJ2-5
d_call: .
cdr3_length: 13
cdr3_nt: TGTGCCAGCAGCTCAGGGGGGCAGGAGACCCAGTACTTC
cdr3_aa: CASSSGGQETQYF

v_call: TRBV7-2
clone_size: .
j_call: TRBJ2-3
d_call: TRBD2
cdr3_length: 15
cdr3_nt: TGTGCCAGCAGCTTGAGCGGGAGGTCTACAGATACGCAGTATTTT
cdr3_aa: CASSLSGRSTDTQYF

v_call: TRBV30
clone_size: .
j_call: TRBJ2-1
d_call: TRBD1
cdr3_length: 17
cdr3_nt: TGTGCCTGGAGTGCGGACAGGGTGGATAGCTCCTACAATGAGCAGTTCTTC
cdr3_aa: CAWSADRVDSSYNEQFF

v_call: TRBV6-5
clone_size: .
j_call: TRBJ1-1
d_call: TRBD1
cdr3_length: 15
cdr3_nt: TGTGCCAGCAGCCGGGACAGGGACTCGCGCACTGAAGCTTTCTTT
cdr3_aa: CASSRDRDSRTEAFF

v_call: TRBV11-3
clone_size: .
j_call: TRBJ2-3
d_call: TRBD2
cdr3_length: 14
cdr3_nt: TGTGCCAGCAGCTCCCGGACTAGCGTAGATACGCAGTATTTT
cdr3_aa: CASSSRTSVDTQYF

v_call: TRBV30
clone_size: .
j_call: TRBJ2-2
d_call: .
cdr3_length: 14
cdr3_nt: TGTGCCTGGAGAAGACAGACCGTCACCGGGGAGCTGTTTTTT
cdr3_aa: CAWRRQTVTGELFF

v_call: TRBV13
clone_size: once
j_call: TRBJ2-7
d_call: TRBD2
cdr3_length: 16
cdr3_nt: TGTGCCAGCAGGATACGACTAGCGGAAAGCTCCTACGAGCAGTACTTC
cdr3_aa: CASRIRLAESSYEQYF

v_call: TRBV28
clone_size: .
j_call: TRBJ2-5
d_call: .
cdr3_length: 14
cdr3_nt: TGTGCCAGCAGCCGAGTGGCGGTGCGGGAGACCCAGTACTTC
cdr3_aa: CASSRVAVRETQYF

v_call: TRBV12-3/TRBV12-4
clone_size: .
j_call: TRBJ2-1
d_call: .
cdr3_length: 13
cdr3_nt: TGTGCCAGCAGCCTAGGACAGTACAATGAGCAGTTCTTC
cdr3_aa: CASSLGQYNEQFF

v_call: TRBV7-3
clone_size: .
j_call: TRBJ2-7
d_call: TRBD2
cdr3_length: 14
cdr3_nt: TGTGCCAGCAGCCCGACTAGCGGGAGATACGAGCAGTACTTC
cdr3_aa: CASSPTSGRYEQYF